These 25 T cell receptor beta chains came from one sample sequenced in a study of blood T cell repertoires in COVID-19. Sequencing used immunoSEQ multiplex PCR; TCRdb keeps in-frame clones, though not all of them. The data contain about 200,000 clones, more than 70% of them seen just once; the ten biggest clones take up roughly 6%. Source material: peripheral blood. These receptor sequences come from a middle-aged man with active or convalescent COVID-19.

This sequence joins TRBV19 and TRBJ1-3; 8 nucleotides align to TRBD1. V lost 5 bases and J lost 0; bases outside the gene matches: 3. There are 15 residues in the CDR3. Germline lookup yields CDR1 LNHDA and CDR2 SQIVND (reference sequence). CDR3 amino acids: CASSLDRDSGNTIYF. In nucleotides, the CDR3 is TGTGCCAGTAGTTTGGACAGGGACTCTGGAAACACCATATATTTT.

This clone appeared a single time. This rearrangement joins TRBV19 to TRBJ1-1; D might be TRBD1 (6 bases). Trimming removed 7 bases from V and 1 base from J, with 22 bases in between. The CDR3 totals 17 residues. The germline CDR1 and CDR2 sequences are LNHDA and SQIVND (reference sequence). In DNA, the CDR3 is TGTGCCAGTATATCAGGGGCGCGCGGTAAGGCGAACACTGAAGCTTTCTTT. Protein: CASISGARGKANTEAFF.

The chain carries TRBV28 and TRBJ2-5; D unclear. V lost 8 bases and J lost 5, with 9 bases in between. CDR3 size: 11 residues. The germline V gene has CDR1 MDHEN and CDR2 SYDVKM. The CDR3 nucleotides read TGTGCCAGCCGTAGCTTGGAGACCCAGTACTTC. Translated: CASRSLETQYF.

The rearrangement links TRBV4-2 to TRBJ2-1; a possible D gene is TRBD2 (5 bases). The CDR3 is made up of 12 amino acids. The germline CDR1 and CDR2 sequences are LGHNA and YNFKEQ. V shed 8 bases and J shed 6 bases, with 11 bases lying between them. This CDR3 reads CASRTSANEQFF. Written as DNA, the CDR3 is TGTGCCAGCCGCACTAGTGCCAATGAGCAGTTCTTC.

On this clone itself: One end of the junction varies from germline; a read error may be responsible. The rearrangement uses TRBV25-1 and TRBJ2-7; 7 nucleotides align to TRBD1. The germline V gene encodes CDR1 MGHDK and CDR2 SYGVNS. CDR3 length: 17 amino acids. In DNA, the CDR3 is TGTGCCAGCAGCGAATCCCGTCCGGGACAGAGAAGCCACGAGCAGTACTTC. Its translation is CASSESRPGQRSHEQYF.

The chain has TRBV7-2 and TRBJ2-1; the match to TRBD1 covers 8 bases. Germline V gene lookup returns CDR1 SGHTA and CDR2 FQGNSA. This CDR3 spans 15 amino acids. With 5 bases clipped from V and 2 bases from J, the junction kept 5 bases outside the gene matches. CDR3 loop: CASSQTGEPYNEQFF. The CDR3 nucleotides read TGTGCCAGCAGCCAGACAGGGGAACCCTACAATGAGCAGTTCTTC.

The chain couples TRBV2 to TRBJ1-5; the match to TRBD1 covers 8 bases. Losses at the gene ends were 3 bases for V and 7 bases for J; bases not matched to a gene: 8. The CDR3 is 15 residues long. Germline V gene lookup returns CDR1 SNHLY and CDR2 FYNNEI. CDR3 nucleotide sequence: TGTGCCAGCAGTGAGACAGGGGAACGGTGGCAGCCCCAGCATTTT. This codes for CASSETGERWQPQHF.

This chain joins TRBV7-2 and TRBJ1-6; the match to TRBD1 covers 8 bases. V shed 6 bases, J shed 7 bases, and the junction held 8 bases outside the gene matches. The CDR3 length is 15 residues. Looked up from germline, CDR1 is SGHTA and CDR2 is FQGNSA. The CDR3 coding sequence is TGTGCCAGCAGACCTCCGGGACAGGAAAATTCACCCCTCCACTTT. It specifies CASRPPGQENSPLHF.

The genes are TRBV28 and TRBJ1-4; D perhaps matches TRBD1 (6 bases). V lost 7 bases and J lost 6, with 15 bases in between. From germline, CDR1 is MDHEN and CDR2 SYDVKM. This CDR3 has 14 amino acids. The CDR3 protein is CASKRRTEYEKLFF. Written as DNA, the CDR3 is TGTGCCAGCAAAAGGAGGACAGAATATGAAAAACTGTTTTTT.

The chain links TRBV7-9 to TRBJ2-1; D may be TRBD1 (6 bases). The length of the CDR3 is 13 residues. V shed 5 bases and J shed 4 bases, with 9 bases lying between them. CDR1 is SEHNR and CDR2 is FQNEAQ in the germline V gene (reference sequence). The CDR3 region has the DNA TGTGCCAGCAGCAGCGGACAGTACAATGAGCAGTTCTTC. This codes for CASSSGQYNEQFF.

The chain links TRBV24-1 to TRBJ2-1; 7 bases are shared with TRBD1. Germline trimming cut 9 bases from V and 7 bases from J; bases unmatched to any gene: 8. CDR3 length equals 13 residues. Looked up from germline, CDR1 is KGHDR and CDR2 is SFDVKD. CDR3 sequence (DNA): TGTGCCACCGAGAAGACAGGGACAAATGAGCAGTTCTTC. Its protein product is CATEKTGTNEQFF.

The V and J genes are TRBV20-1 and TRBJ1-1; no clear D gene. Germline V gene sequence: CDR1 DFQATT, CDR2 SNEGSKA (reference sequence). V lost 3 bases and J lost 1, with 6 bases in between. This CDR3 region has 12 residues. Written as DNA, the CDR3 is TGCAGTGCTAGTGGCAGGAACACTGAAGCTTTCTTT. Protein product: CSASGRNTEAFF.

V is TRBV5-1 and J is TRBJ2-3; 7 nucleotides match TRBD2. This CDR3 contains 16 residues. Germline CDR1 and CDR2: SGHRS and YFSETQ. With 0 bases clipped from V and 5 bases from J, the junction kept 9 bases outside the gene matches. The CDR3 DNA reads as TGCGCCAGCAGCTTGGATTCTAGCGGAGGCGGAGATACGCAGTATTTT. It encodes CASSLDSSGGGDTQYF.

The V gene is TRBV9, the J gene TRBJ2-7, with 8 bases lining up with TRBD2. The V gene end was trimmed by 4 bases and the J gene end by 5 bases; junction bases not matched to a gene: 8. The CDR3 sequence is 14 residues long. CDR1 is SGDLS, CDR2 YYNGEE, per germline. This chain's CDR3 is CASSPRTSFHEQYF. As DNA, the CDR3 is TGTGCCAGCAGCCCCCGGACTAGCTTCCACGAGCAGTACTTC.

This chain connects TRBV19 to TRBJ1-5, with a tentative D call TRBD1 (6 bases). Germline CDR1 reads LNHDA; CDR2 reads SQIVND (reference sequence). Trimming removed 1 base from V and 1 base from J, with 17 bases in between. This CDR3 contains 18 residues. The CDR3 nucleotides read TGTGCCAGTAGTATAGGCCTCGGGTTGGGGGCCAGCAATCAGCCCCAGCATTTT. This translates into CASSIGLGLGASNQPQHF.

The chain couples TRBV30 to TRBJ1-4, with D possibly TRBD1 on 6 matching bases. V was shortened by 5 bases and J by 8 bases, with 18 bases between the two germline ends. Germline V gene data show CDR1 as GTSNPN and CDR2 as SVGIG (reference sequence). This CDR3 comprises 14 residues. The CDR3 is CAWGRGGQWEKLFF. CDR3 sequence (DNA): TGTGCCTGGGGGAGGGGGGGCCAATGGGAAAAACTGTTTTTT.

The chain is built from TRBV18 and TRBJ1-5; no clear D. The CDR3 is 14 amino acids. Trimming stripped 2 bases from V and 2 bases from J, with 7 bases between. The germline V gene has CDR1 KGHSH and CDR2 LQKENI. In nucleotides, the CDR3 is TGTGCCAGCTCACCAAGCCCGGGCAATCAGCCCCAGCATTTT. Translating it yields CASSPSPGNQPQHF.

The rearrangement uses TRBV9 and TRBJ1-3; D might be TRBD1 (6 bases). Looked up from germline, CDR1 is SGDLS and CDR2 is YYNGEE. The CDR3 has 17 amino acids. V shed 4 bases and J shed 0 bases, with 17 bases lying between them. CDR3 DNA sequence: TGTGCCAGCAGCCCCCACTCAGGGGATAACTCTGGAAACACCATATATTTT. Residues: CASSPHSGDNSGNTIYF.

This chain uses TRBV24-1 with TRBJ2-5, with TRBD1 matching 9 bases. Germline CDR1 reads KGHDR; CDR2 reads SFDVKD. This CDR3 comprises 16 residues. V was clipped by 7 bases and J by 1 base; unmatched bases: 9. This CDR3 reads CATRSGTGIFQETQYF. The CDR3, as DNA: TGTGCCACCAGGTCCGGGACAGGGATATTCCAAGAGACCCAGTACTTC.

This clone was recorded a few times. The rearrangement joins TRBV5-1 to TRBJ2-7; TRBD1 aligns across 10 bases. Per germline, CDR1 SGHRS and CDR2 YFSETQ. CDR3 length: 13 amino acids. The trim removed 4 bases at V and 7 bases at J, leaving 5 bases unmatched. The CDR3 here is CASSTDRGKEQYF. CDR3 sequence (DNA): TGCGCCAGCAGCACGGACAGGGGGAAAGAGCAGTACTTC.

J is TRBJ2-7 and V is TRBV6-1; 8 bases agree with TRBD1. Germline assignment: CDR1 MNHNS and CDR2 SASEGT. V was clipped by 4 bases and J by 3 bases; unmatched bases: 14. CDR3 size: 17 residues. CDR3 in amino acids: CASSARGQGHYGYEQYF. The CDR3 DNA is TGTGCCAGCAGTGCCCGTGGACAGGGACACTACGGCTACGAGCAGTACTTC.

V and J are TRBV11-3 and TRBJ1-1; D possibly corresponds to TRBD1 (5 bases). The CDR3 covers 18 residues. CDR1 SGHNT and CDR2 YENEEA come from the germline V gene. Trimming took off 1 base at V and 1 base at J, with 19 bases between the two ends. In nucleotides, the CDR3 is TGTGCCAGCAGCTTAGTATGGGAATGGGAGGGACCGAACACTGAAGCTTTCTTT. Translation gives CASSLVWEWEGPNTEAFF.

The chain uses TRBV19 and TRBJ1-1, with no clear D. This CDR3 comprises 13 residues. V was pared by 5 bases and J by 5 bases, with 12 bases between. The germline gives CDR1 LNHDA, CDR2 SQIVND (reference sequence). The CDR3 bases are TGTGCCAGTAGTCCCGGGAGGGAGACTGAAGCTTTCTTT. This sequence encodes CASSPGRETEAFF. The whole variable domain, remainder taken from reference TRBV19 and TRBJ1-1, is DGGITQSPKYLFRKEGQNVTLSCEQNLNHDAMYWYRQDPGQGLRLIYYSQIVNDFQKGDIAEGYSVSREKKESFPLTVTSAQKNPTAFYLCASSPGRETEAFFGQGTRLTVV.

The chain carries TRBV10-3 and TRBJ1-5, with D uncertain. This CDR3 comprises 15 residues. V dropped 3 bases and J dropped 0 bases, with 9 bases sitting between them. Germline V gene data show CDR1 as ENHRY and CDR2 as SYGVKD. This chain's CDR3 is CAISETADSNQPQHF. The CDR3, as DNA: TGTGCCATCAGTGAAACGGCGGATAGCAATCAGCCCCAGCATTTT.

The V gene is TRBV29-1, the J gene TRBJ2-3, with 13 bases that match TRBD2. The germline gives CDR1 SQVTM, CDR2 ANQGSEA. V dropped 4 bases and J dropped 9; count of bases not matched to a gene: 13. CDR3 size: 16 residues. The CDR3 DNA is TGCAGCGTTGCCCCTACTAGCGGGGGGGCAGGTGAGACGCAGTATTTT. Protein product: CSVAPTSGGAGETQYF.